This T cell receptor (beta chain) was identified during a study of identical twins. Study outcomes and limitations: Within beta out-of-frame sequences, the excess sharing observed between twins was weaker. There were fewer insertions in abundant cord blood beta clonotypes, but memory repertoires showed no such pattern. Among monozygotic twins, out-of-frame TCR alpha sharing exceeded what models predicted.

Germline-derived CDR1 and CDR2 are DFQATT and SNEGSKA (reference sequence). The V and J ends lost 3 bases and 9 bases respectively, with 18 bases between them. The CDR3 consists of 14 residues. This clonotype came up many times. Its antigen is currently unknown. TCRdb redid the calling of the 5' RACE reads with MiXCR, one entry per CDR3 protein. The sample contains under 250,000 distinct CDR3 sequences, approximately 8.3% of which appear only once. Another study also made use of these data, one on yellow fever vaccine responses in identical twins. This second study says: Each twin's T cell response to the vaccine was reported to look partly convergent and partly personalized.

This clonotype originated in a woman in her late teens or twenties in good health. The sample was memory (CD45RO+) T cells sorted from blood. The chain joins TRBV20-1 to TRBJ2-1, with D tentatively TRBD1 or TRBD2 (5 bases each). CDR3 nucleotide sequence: TGCAGTGCTAGTTTTGGGACCCTGGGTAGTGAGCAGTTCTTC. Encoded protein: CSASFGTLGSEQFF.